This TCR beta chain came from a study of cytomegalovirus exposure and HLA in healthy donors. Study context: Of several hundred genotyped donors, around 76% clustered with self-reported Caucasian donors.

The study, taken as a whole, reports: Productive rates of about 90% or about 30% were seen for most TCR beta V segments in an earlier analysis. Several top significant clusters appeared, in a later analysis, to be linked to common viral pathogens. In vitro confirmation showed a few CMV-associated chains to be CMV antigen specific.

PCR was performed using 60 Vbeta and 13 Jbeta primers. Measured with immunoSEQ multiplex PCR; TCRdb has only the in-frame clones, and not every one. The sample holds some 180,000 clones; around three quarters are singletons and the top ten take around 1.9%. With V trimmed by 4 bases and J by 4 bases, 5 bases remained unmatched. The CDR3 runs to 14 residues. The germline V gene has CDR1 SGHRS and CDR2 YFSETQ. In regard to this clone: As yet, its antigen is unknown.

The chain has TRBV5-1 and TRBJ1-3; 7 bases agree with TRBD1. The origin of this receptor is a man aged 25 to 40 in good health and CMV-seronegative. The specimen sequenced was PBMCs. The CDR3 DNA sequence: TGCGCCAGCAGCCAGACAGGGTCCGGAAACACCATATATTTT. It codes for CASSQTGSGNTIYF.